This T cell receptor (beta chain) was documented in a study of glioma-infiltrating T cells after dendritic cell vaccination. The method was immunoSEQ multiplex PCR; TCRdb's version includes in-frame clones alone and lacks a portion of them. The sample has more than 100,000 clones, roughly 79% seen once. Trimming took 3 bases from V and 7 from J, leaving 22 bases between them. Looked up from germline, CDR1 is GTSNPN and CDR2 is SVGIG (reference sequence). This CDR3 is built from 15 residues. The rearrangement uses TRBV30 and TRBJ2-7; possibly TRBD2 for D (5 bases). Sample: blood, taken before dendritic cell vaccination. The TCR originated in a human donor with glioblastoma. The CDR3 DNA reads TGTGCCTGGAGGGCCGAGGGCCTGTCCTCCACAGAGCAGTACTTC. Translated: CAWRAEGLSSTEQYF.